This T cell receptor (beta chain) was sequenced during a study of synovial regulatory T cells in juvenile arthritis. Donors were 11 juvenile idiopathic arthritis patients with active disease. CDR3 length equals 12 residues. No DNA was logged. CDR1 is LNHNV and CDR2 is YYDKDF in the germline V gene (reference sequence). Assay: immunoSEQ multiplex PCR; the TCRdb copy retains only in-frame clones and omits some. The specimen's table records approximately 9,900 clones. The sequence was collected from a donor between 2 and 29 years old with juvenile idiopathic arthritis. Sequencing was done on a sample of Treg cells from blood. Subset specified: remaining (HLA-DR-negative) circulating blood Treg cells. This chain connects TRBV15 to TRBJ1-6. CDR3 loop: CATSVGNSPLHF.